This T cell receptor beta chain was recovered during a study of T cell changes during pregnancy in multiple sclerosis. The CDR3 covers 16 residues. The germline V gene has CDR1 SGHRS and CDR2 YFSETQ. V gave up 0 bases and J gave up 7 bases; unmatched junction bases: 9. Only in-frame clones appear in the TCRdb table, and some are missing; sequencing was by immunoSEQ multiplex PCR. The sample has 120,000 or so clones, roughly 92% seen once. The sequencing here drew on peripheral blood, taken before pregnancy. The sequence was collected from a female donor with multiple sclerosis, enrolled in a pregnancy study. V usage is TRBV5-1 and J usage is TRBJ2-3, with 9 bases matching TRBD2. CDR3 sequence reads: CASSLGRAGGTYTQYF. CDR3 sequence (DNA): TGCGCCAGCAGCTTGGGCAGGGCGGGGGGGACCTATACGCAGTATTTT.